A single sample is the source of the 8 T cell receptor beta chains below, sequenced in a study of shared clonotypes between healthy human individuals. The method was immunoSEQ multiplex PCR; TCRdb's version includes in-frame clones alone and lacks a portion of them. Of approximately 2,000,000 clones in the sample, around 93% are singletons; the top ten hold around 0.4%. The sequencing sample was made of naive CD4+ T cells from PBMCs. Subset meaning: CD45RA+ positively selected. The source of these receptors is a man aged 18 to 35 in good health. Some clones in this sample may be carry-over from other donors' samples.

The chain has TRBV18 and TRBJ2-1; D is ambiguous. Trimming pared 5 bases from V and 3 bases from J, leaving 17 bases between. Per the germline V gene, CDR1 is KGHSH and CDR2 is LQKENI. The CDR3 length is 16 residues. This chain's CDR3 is CASSLKTTPIYNEQFF. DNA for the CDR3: TGTGCCAGCTCATTAAAGACGACGCCCATCTACAATGAGCAGTTCTTC.

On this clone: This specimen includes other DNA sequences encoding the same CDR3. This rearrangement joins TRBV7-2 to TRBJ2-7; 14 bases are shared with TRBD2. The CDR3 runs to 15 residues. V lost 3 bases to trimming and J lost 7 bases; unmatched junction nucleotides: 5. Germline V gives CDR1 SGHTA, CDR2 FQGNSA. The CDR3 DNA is TGTGCCAGCAGCTTGGGACTAGCGGGAGTAGGGGAGCAGTACTTC. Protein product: CASSLGLAGVGEQYF.

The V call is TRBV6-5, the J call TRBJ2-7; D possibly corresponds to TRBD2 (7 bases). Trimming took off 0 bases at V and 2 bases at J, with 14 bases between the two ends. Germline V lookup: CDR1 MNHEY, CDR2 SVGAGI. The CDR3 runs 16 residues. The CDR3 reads CASSYSKGGSPYEQYF. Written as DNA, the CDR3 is TGTGCCAGCAGTTACTCGAAGGGGGGGTCGCCCTACGAGCAGTACTTC.

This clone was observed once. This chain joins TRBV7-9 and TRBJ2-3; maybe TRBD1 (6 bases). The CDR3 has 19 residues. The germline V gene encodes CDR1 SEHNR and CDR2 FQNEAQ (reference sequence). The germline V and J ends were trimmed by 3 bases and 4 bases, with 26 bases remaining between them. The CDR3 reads CASSLYRPRTEGDPDTQYF. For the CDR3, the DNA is TGTGCCAGCAGCTTGTACCGGCCTAGGACAGAAGGCGATCCAGATACGCAGTATTTT.

The CDR3 sequence is CSGWAGVGYEQYF. The CDR3, as DNA: TGCAGCGGTTGGGCAGGGGTGGGCTACGAGCAGTACTTC. The chain has TRBV29-1 and TRBJ2-7, with D tentatively TRBD1 (6 bases). Deletions cut 7 bases from V and 3 bases from J, with 16 bases between. This CDR3 is built from 13 residues. Germline loops: CDR1 SQVTM, CDR2 ANQGSEA.

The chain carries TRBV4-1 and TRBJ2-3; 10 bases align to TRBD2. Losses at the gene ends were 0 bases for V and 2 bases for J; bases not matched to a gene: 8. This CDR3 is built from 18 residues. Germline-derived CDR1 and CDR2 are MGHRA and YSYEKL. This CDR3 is CASSQEGSGRPSTDTQYF. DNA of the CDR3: TGCGCCAGCAGCCAAGAGGGTAGCGGGAGGCCCTCCACAGATACGCAGTATTTT.

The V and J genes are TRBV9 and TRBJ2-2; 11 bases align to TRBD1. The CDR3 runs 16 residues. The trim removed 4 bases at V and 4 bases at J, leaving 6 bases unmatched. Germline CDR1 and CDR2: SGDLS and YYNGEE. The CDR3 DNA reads TGTGCCAGCAGCCCTCGGACAGGGGGCGTCACCGGGGAGCTGTTTTTT. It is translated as CASSPRTGGVTGELFF.

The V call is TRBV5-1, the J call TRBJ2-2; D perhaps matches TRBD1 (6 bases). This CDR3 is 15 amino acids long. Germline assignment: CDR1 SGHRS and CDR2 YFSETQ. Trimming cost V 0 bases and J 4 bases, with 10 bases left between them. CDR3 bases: TGCGCCAGCAGCTTGGCAGGGGAGAGCACCGGGGAGCTGTTTTTT. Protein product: CASSLAGESTGELFF.